This T cell receptor (beta chain) appears in the sequencing data of a study of blood T cell repertoires in COVID-19. Study-wide context: PBMCs, B-cell-depleted T cells, or T cells provided the cDNA or gDNA that made up the material.

The study drew participants aged about 18 to 95 years from 20 to 30 US areas. Participants were placed into cohorts based on the clinical history they reported. The germline CDR1 and CDR2 sequences are SNHLY and FYNNEI. V was trimmed by 5 bases and J by 9 bases, leaving 20 bases between them. The length of the CDR3 is 15 residues. Authors' analysis steps: Nucleated cell counts were estimated from reference gene primer amplification. The method was immunoSEQ multiplex PCR; TCRdb's version includes in-frame clones alone and lacks a portion of them. V and J calls and clone size are those listed in that table; D and trimming were worked out from the DNA. The repertoire holds roughly 180,000 clones, about four fifths seen once, with about 10% in the top ten.

The chain joins TRBV2 to TRBJ2-1; D might be TRBD2 (6 bases). The sequence came from a man aged 35-49 years who had recovered from COVID-19. The specimen sequenced was PBMCs or T cells enriched from blood (not recorded which). The CDR3 region is CASSIASGLGSEQFF. CDR3 nucleotide sequence: TGTGCCAGCAGTATAGCAAGCGGGTTAGGGAGTGAGCAGTTCTTC.